This entry concerns a single T cell receptor beta chain. The data are from a study of blood T cell repertoires in COVID-19. Study overall: Acute and convalescent COVID-19 specimens originated in the United States, Italy and Spain.

In the source study's methods: Reference gene primer amplification yielded estimated nucleated cell counts. Repertoires were generated with immunoSEQ multiplex PCR, while TCRdb's copy carries only in-frame clones and drops some. V and J calls and clone size are given by that table; D and trimming were obtained from the DNA. The table records some 5,600 clones, about 88% of them present only once. The TCR comes from a human donor in a cohort sampled during active COVID-19. Sequences were obtained from peripheral blood.

The CDR3 bases are TGTGCCAGTAGACCTACAGGGGGAGATACGCAGTATTTT. Translated: CASRPTGGDTQYF. This rearrangement joins TRBV19 to TRBJ2-3, with 8 positions matching TRBD1. The CDR3 consists of 13 residues. Germline V gene lookup returns CDR1 LNHDA and CDR2 SQIVND (reference sequence). Germline trimming cut 6 bases from V and 5 bases from J; bases unmatched to any gene: 4.